These 31 T cell receptor beta chains share one sample of origin, sequenced in a study of cytomegalovirus exposure and HLA in healthy donors. PCR employed 60 Vbeta and 13 Jbeta primers. Method: immunoSEQ multiplex PCR; TCRdb's copy keeps in-frame clones and lacks some. Here the sample spans some 150,000 clones, roughly 75% being singletons. The specimen sequenced was PBMCs. These receptors were obtained from a man aged 35 to 55 in good health and CMV-seropositive.

V and J are TRBV5-6 and TRBJ1-1; TRBD1 aligns across 9 bases. The V and J ends lost 5 bases and 5 bases, in that order; junction bases with no gene match: 4. CDR3 size: 13 residues. Germline-derived CDR1 and CDR2 are SGHDT and YYEEEE. CDR3 region: CASSSGQGTEAFF. The CDR3 coding sequence is TGTGCCAGCAGTTCGGGACAGGGAACTGAAGCTTTCTTT.

V gene TRBV4-1 combines with J gene TRBJ2-5; possibly TRBD1 for D (6 bases). V lost 5 bases to trimming and J lost 2 bases, with 21 bases between them. The CDR3 sequence is 17 residues long. The germline V gene encodes CDR1 MGHRA and CDR2 YSYEKL. The CDR3 protein is CASSSLDRPKVQETQYF. The DNA of the CDR3 is TGCGCCAGCAGCTCCCTCGACAGGCCCAAAGTACAAGAGACCCAGTACTTC.

This chain links TRBV30 with TRBJ2-5; D is ambiguous. Gene TRBJ2-7 matches the end of the DNA better, so the J call may be wrong. CDR1 GTSNPN and CDR2 SVGIG come from the germline V gene (reference sequence). The CDR3 consists of 14 residues. This CDR3 is CAWTASRQAGEQYF. Here the CDR3 DNA reads TGTGCCTGGACCGCTTCCCGCCAGGCTGGCGAGCAGTACTTC.

The CDR3 loop is CASSEQGRGDEQYF. Here the CDR3 DNA reads TGTGCCAGCAGTGAACAAGGGCGGGGAGACGAGCAGTACTTC. The V call is TRBV2, the J call TRBJ2-7; possible D gene TRBD2, 6 bases. The germline V gene has CDR1 SNHLY and CDR2 FYNNEI. The CDR3 has 14 residues. The V end lost 2 bases, the J end lost 5 bases, and 13 bases lay between the germline ends.

V gene TRBV19 combines with J gene TRBJ2-1; TRBD2 might be the D (5 bases). Trimming stripped 5 bases from V and 7 bases from J, with 9 bases between. The CDR3 covers 12 residues. The germline CDR1 and CDR2 sequences are LNHDA and SQIVND (reference sequence). The CDR3 loop reads CASSPSGNEQFF. DNA for the CDR3: TGTGCCAGTAGTCCGAGCGGAAATGAGCAGTTCTTC.

The chain is built from TRBV6-1 and TRBJ1-2; TRBD1 aligns across 9 bases. Germline V lookup: CDR1 MNHNS, CDR2 SASEGT. The ends lost 7 bases at V and 3 bases at J; junction bases unmatched: 6. The CDR3 consists of 14 residues. Here the CDR3 DNA reads TGTGCCAGCATACGGGACAGGGATGACTATGGCTACACCTTC. This codes for CASIRDRDDYGYTF.

This clone was recorded only once. V is TRBV13 and J is TRBJ2-7, with TRBD1 matching over 7 bases. The V and J ends lost 3 bases and 2 bases, in that order; junction bases with no gene match: 7. Germline V gives CDR1 PRHDT, CDR2 FYEKMQ (reference sequence). This CDR3 contains 15 residues. Written as DNA, the CDR3 is TGTGCCAGCAGCTTTTCCGGGACAGCGACCTACGAGCAGTACTTC. Encoded protein: CASSFSGTATYEQYF.

CDR3 in DNA: TGCGCCAGCAGCTTGGGACAGGGGAGTTGGGATGAGCAGTTCTTC. This sequence encodes CASSLGQGSWDEQFF. The gene calls are TRBV5-1 and TRBJ2-1, with 8 bases aligning to TRBD1. Germline V gives CDR1 SGHRS, CDR2 YFSETQ. The CDR3 totals 15 residues. The V segment lost 0 bases and the J segment 8 bases; nucleotides outside the gene matches: 7.

The CDR3, as DNA: TGCGCCAGCAGCTTGAATCCGGGTAGCACAGATACGCAGTATTTT. Its protein product is CASSLNPGSTDTQYF. The chain links TRBV5-1 to TRBJ2-3; D remains unclear. This CDR3 is 15 amino acids long. Germline lookup yields CDR1 SGHRS and CDR2 YFSETQ. Trimming shortened V by 1 base and J by 0 bases, and 9 bases separated the two germline ends.

The rearrangement uses TRBV30 and TRBJ2-5; 11 bases line up with TRBD2. V lost 0 bases and J lost 7; bases outside the gene matches: 4. CDR1 is GTSNPN and CDR2 is SVGIG in the germline V gene (reference sequence). This CDR3 contains 14 residues. The CDR3: CAWSVLGLAGTQYF. The CDR3 DNA is TGTGCCTGGAGTGTACTTGGACTAGCGGGGACCCAGTACTTC.

The V gene is TRBV6-5, the J gene TRBJ2-3; 8 bases match TRBD1. CDR1 and CDR2 from the germline V gene are MNHEY and SVGAGI. The CDR3 runs 12 residues. V shed 4 bases, J shed 8 bases, and the junction held 2 bases outside the gene matches. Here the CDR3 DNA reads TGTGCCAGCAGTTCCGGACAGGGTACGCAGTATTTT. Its translation: CASSSGQGTQYF.

The chain combines TRBV18 with TRBJ1-4, with D uncertain. Per germline, CDR1 KGHSH and CDR2 LQKENI. CDR3 length: 20 amino acids. Trimming pared 3 bases from V and 3 bases from J, leaving 26 bases between. The CDR3 is CASSPYAGSAVPSANEKLFF. CDR3 sequence (DNA): TGTGCCAGCTCACCGTATGCGGGGTCCGCTGTGCCGTCGGCTAATGAAAAACTGTTTTTT.

The V call is TRBV27, the J call TRBJ2-1, with 11 bases fitting TRBD2. The CDR3 extends over 16 amino acids. The junction had 9 bases not matched to a gene; V was cut back by 6 bases and J by 5 bases. In germline, CDR1 is MNHEY, CDR2 SMNVEV (reference sequence). CDR3 sequence reads: CASSFLAGGSHNEQFF. CDR3 coding DNA: TGTGCCAGCAGCTTTCTAGCGGGGGGATCACACAATGAGCAGTTCTTC.

The gene calls are TRBV15 and TRBJ1-1; a weak D match, TRBD1 (6 bases). Germline-derived CDR1 and CDR2 are LNHNV and YYDKDF (reference sequence). CDR3 length: 13 amino acids. V lost 8 bases and J 5 bases, leaving 15 bases between the germline ends. The CDR3 region is CATRGGARTEAFF. The CDR3 bases are TGTGCCACCCGCGGGGGGGCGCGTACTGAAGCTTTCTTT.

The chain is built from TRBV5-8 and TRBJ2-5; D not certain. CDR3 length: 13 amino acids. Trimming shortened V by 1 base and J by 5 bases, and 9 bases separated the two germline ends. From germline, CDR1 is SGHTS and CDR2 YDEGEE. CDR3 protein: CASSLSSLETQYF. The DNA of the CDR3 is TGTGCCAGCAGCTTGTCCTCCCTCGAGACCCAGTACTTC.

The chain recombines TRBV5-1 with TRBJ2-5, with 10 bases that match TRBD2. The CDR3 spans 16 residues. V lost 0 bases, J lost 3 bases, and 5 bases stayed unmatched. The germline CDR1 and CDR2 sequences are SGHRS and YFSETQ. For the CDR3, the DNA is TGCGCCAGCAGCTTGGTAATAGCGGGGGGTAAAGAGACCCAGTACTTC. Translating gives CASSLVIAGGKETQYF.

This clone was recorded once. This chain connects TRBV14 to TRBJ2-2; maybe TRBD1 (6 bases). The V and J ends lost 3 bases and 4 bases respectively, with 12 bases between them. CDR3 size: 15 residues. Germline V gene sequence: CDR1 SGHDN, CDR2 FVKESK. Here the CDR3 DNA reads TGTGCCAGCAGCCATTTTGACAGGAGCACCGGGGAGCTGTTTTTT. Protein product: CASSHFDRSTGELFF.

This clone has only one observation. The chain couples TRBV5-1 to TRBJ2-7; tentative D call: TRBD2 (6 bases). The CDR3 extends over 13 amino acids. V lost 4 bases and J 6 bases, leaving 14 bases between the germline ends. In germline, CDR1 is SGHRS, CDR2 YFSETQ. CDR3 nucleotide sequence: TGCGCCAGCAGCCGGGGACTTACCGGCGAGCAGTACTTC. Its protein is CASSRGLTGEQYF.

The V and J genes are TRBV28 and TRBJ2-2; possibly TRBD2 for D (5 bases). This CDR3 is 15 amino acids long. Germline CDR1 and CDR2: MDHEN and SYDVKM. V was shortened by 2 bases and J by 0 bases, with 7 bases between the two germline ends. The CDR3 nucleotides are TGTGCCAGCAGTTTACGAGGGACGAACACCGGGGAGCTGTTTTTT. Its translation: CASSLRGTNTGELFF. Full variable domain (remainder filled in from reference TRBV28 and TRBJ2-2): DVKVTQSSRYLVKRTGEKVFLECVQDMDHENMFWYRQDPGLGLRLIYFSYDVKMKEKGDIPEGYSVSREKKERFSLILESASTNQTSMYLCASSLRGTNTGELFFGEGSRLTVL.

The chain links TRBV28 to TRBJ1-6, with D unresolved. CDR1 and CDR2 from the germline V gene are MDHEN and SYDVKM. The CDR3 covers 13 residues. Trimming removed 8 bases from V and 9 bases from J, with 14 bases in between. The CDR3 DNA reads as TGTGCCAGCGCCCCAGGCCTTGGTTCACCCCTCCACTTT. Translated, it gives CASAPGLGSPLHF.

The chain has TRBV5-5 and TRBJ2-7; D is ambiguous. V was shortened by 1 base and J by 3 bases, with 11 bases between the two germline ends. The germline V gene has CDR1 SGHKS and CDR2 YYEKEE (reference sequence). The length of the CDR3 is 14 residues. CDR3: CASSLSPAGYEQYF. The CDR3 nucleotides are TGTGCCAGCAGCTTGTCTCCGGCAGGCTACGAGCAGTACTTC.

This clone has more than one count but fewer than ten. The V call is TRBV6-1, the J call TRBJ2-5, with 7 bases matching TRBD2. This CDR3 contains 14 residues. V was clipped by 10 bases and J by 3 bases; unmatched bases: 11. CDR1 and CDR2 from the germline V gene are MNHNS and SASEGT. The CDR3 DNA sequence: TGTGCCACCTCCCGGGACTACGCTAAAGAGACCCAGTACTTC. Amino acids: CATSRDYAKETQYF.

CDR3 bases: TGTGCCAGCAGCAAAGTGGAAAAGGGGCGGGGGACTGAAGCTTTCTTT. Residues: CASSKVEKGRGTEAFF. The J gene is TRBJ1-1, the V gene TRBV21-1. TRBV21-1 is listed as a pseudogene. This CDR3 comprises 16 residues.

V gene TRBV18 combines with J gene TRBJ1-4, with D perhaps TRBD1 (5 bases). Per germline, CDR1 KGHSH and CDR2 LQKENI. This CDR3 region has 15 residues. Trimming took 3 bases from V and 2 from J, leaving 10 bases between them. The CDR3 reads CASSPTAGTNEKLFF. The CDR3 DNA follows: TGTGCCAGCTCACCTACGGCAGGGACTAATGAAAAACTGTTTTTT.

In nucleotides, the CDR3 is TGTGCCAGCAGCTTAGTCCTGGCGGGGGGGCCGAGGAATGAGCAGTTCTTC. Translation: CASSLVLAGGPRNEQFF. The chain combines TRBV11-2 with TRBJ2-1, with TRBD2 matching over 9 bases. The CDR3 has 17 amino acids. V lost 1 base to trimming and J lost 7 bases; unmatched junction nucleotides: 11. Germline V gives CDR1 SGHAT, CDR2 FQNNGV.

The V gene is TRBV11-2, the J gene TRBJ2-1, with TRBD2 as a possible D gene (5 bases). The CDR3 spans 17 residues. Per germline, CDR1 SGHAT and CDR2 FQNNGV. V lost 3 bases, J lost 0 bases, and 15 bases lay in between. The DNA of the CDR3 is TGTGCCAGCAGCTTGCGGGTACAAATTAGCTCCTACAATGAGCAGTTCTTC. It yields the protein CASSLRVQISSYNEQFF.

CDR3 nucleotides: TGTGCCAGCAGTCTAGGACAGTATCCTTACGAGCAGTACTTC. Amino acid sequence: CASSLGQYPYEQYF. J is TRBJ2-7 and V is TRBV2, with D possibly being TRBD1 (6 bases). The CDR3 spans 14 residues. The germline gives CDR1 SNHLY, CDR2 FYNNEI. The V end lost 5 bases, the J end lost 4 bases, and 15 bases lay between the germline ends.

The chain combines TRBV10-3 with TRBJ2-7; tentative D call: TRBD2 (6 bases). V lost 4 bases, J lost 3 bases, and 16 bases lay in between. The germline CDR1 and CDR2 sequences are ENHRY and SYGVKD. CDR3 length: 15 amino acids. The CDR3 loop reads CAISGSLAGFYEQYF. The CDR3 DNA sequence: TGTGCCATCAGTGGCTCTTTGGCGGGGTTCTACGAGCAGTACTTC.

The chain has TRBV5-4 and TRBJ2-1; 7 bases line up with TRBD2. The V and J ends lost 2 bases and 13 bases, in that order; junction bases with no gene match: 12. Per the germline V gene, CDR1 is SGHNT and CDR2 is YYREEE (reference sequence). CDR3 size: 14 residues. The DNA for the CDR3 is TGTGCCAGCAGCTTAATGGGGTCTAGCGGAAGTCAGTTCTTC. Translating gives CASSLMGSSGSQFF.

V and J are TRBV4-2 and TRBJ2-3, with a possible D match to TRBD2 (6 bases). Germline V gene sequence: CDR1 LGHNA, CDR2 YNFKEQ. The V end was cut by 0 bases, the J end by 1 base, with 17 bases between. This CDR3 is built from 18 residues. CDR3 amino acids: CASSQDMRGRRGTDTQYF. The CDR3 nucleotides are TGTGCCAGCAGCCAAGATATGCGTGGGAGGAGGGGCACAGATACGCAGTATTTT.

This clone appeared a few times. The chain carries TRBV6-5 and TRBJ2-7, with 11 bases matching TRBD2. Per germline, CDR1 MNHEY and CDR2 SVGAGI. The ends lost 2 bases at V and 3 bases at J; junction bases unmatched: 0. This CDR3 is 14 amino acids long. For the CDR3, the DNA is TGTGCCAGCAGTTACGGGACTAGCGGCTACGAGCAGTACTTC. Protein: CASSYGTSGYEQYF.